This T cell receptor beta chain is drawn from a study of beta chain features in type 1 diabetes. Overall study results and limits: When cDNA is sequenced, cells with high TCR expression could be over-represented.

The ends were cut back, 4 bases at V and 6 bases at J, with 21 bases in the middle. This CDR3 region has 15 residues. From germline, CDR1 is GTSNPN and CDR2 SVGIG (reference sequence). Investigators reverse transcribed all isolated RNA, so they sequenced expressed TCRB transcripts. Profiled with immunoSEQ multiplex PCR; TCRdb holds only in-frame clones, not every one. The sample yields 160,000 or so clones, roughly 9% seen once. Cells sorted by CD45RO/CCR7/CD25/CD127/CD95/CD27 comprised CD4+ naive, central memory, regulatory and stem cell-like memory cells. Over 95% purity was reached by all sorted populations. To note about this clone: What it binds is unknown.

Sequenced material: central memory CD4+ T cells from blood. J is TRBJ1-1 and V is TRBV30; no definite D call. The TCR originated in a woman aged 18-29 years in good health. The CDR3 DNA reads TGTGCCTGGATAAGGAGTCGAACGAAACAATCTGAAGCTTTCTTT. This translates into CAWIRSRTKQSEAFF.